The 22 T cell receptor beta chains reported below all come from one sample, sequenced in a study of T cell changes during pregnancy in multiple sclerosis. Some clones are missing from TCRdb's copy, which holds only in-frame ones; the method was immunoSEQ multiplex PCR. The sample contains about 100,000 clones, approximately 91% of which appear only once. The sequences come from peripheral blood, collected after pregnancy. The receptors shown here come from a female donor with multiple sclerosis, enrolled in a pregnancy study.

This chain connects TRBV6-5 to TRBJ2-4; 8 bases agree with TRBD2. The V gene's germline CDR1 is MNHEY and CDR2 SVGAGI. Trimming cost V 2 bases and J 2 bases; bases outside gene matches: 5. The CDR3 sequence is 16 residues long. The CDR3 region is CASSYDGGATKNIQYF. As DNA, the CDR3 is TGTGCCAGCAGTTACGACGGGGGGGCAACCAAAAACATTCAGTACTTC.

The chain uses TRBV5-1 and TRBJ1-1; D is possibly TRBD1 (5 bases). The germline V and J ends were trimmed by 0 bases and 10 bases, with 19 bases remaining between them. Germline CDR1 and CDR2: SGHRS and YFSETQ. This CDR3 region has 15 residues. In DNA, the CDR3 is TGCGCCAGCAGCTTGGGGTCCGGTCGGGAGGGGCCAGCTTTCTTT. It yields the protein CASSLGSGREGPAFF. Full variable domain (outside the CDR3, taken from reference TRBV5-1 and TRBJ1-1): KAGVTQTPRYLIKTRGQQVTLSCSPISGHRSVSWYQQTPGQGLQFLFEYFSETQRNKGNFPGRFSGRQFSNSRSEMNVSTLELGDSALYLCASSLGSGREGPAFFGQGTRLTVV.

The genes are TRBV11-2 and TRBJ2-2; TRBD2 matches 8 bases. Germline trimming cut 6 bases from V and 0 bases from J; bases unmatched to any gene: 9. This CDR3 contains 17 residues. Germline V gene data show CDR1 as SGHAT and CDR2 as FQNNGV. This CDR3 reads CASRPLAGGPNTGELFF. As DNA, the CDR3 is TGTGCCAGCAGGCCTCTGGCGGGGGGACCGAACACCGGGGAGCTGTTTTTT. Full variable domain (rest looked up from reference TRBV11-2 and TRBJ2-2): EAGVAQSPRYKIIEKRQSVAFWCNPISGHATLYWYQQILGQGPKLLIQFQNNGVVDDSQLPKDRFSAERLKGVDSTLKIQPAKLEDSAVYLCASRPLAGGPNTGELFFGEGSRLTVL.

The gene calls are TRBV27 and TRBJ2-6, with D unclear. V was trimmed by 3 bases and J by 0 bases, leaving 9 bases between them. The CDR3 loop spans 16 amino acids. Germline lookup yields CDR1 MNHEY and CDR2 SMNVEV (reference sequence). This CDR3 is CASSFLVSSGANVLTF. DNA for the CDR3: TGTGCCAGCAGTTTTCTTGTGAGCTCTGGGGCCAACGTCCTGACTTTC.

The chain links TRBV11-2 to TRBJ2-3; 10 bases are a match to TRBD2. Germline CDR1 SGHAT, CDR2 FQNNGV. The CDR3 is 18 residues long. J lost 0 bases, V lost 2 bases, and 8 bases had no gene match. The chain's CDR3 is CASSLTSSGGLSTDTQYF. For the CDR3, the DNA is TGTGCCAGCAGCTTAACGTCTAGCGGGGGACTTAGCACAGATACGCAGTATTTT.

The rearrangement links TRBV5-1 to TRBJ2-6, with D possibly TRBD2 on 6 matching bases. CDR1 and CDR2 from the germline V gene are SGHRS and YFSETQ. The CDR3 has 16 residues. The ends were cut back, 0 bases at V and 4 bases at J, with 11 bases in the middle. The DNA for the CDR3 is TGCGCCAGCAGCTTGGCCGGGACTGTGGGGGCCAACGTCCTGACTTTC. It encodes CASSLAGTVGANVLTF.

The chain joins TRBV11-3 to TRBJ2-3; D might be TRBD2 (5 bases). The germline V gene encodes CDR1 SGHNT and CDR2 YENEEA. V was pared by 5 bases and J by 6 bases, with 15 bases between. This CDR3 region has 14 residues. CDR3 nucleotide sequence: TGTGCCAGCAGCACCACTCGGGGATCGGATACGCAGTATTTT. Encoded protein: CASSTTRGSDTQYF.

As for this clone: In the same sample, other DNA sequences code for this CDR3. The chain recombines TRBV30 with TRBJ1-2, with TRBD1 matching 10 bases. The CDR3 sequence is 13 residues long. CDR1 is GTSNPN, CDR2 SVGIG, per germline (reference sequence). V lost 0 bases and J lost 8; bases outside the gene matches: 3. The CDR3 sequence: CAWSVGTGVGYTF. In nucleotides, the CDR3 is TGTGCCTGGAGTGTAGGGACAGGGGTCGGCTACACCTTC.

This chain joins TRBV29-1 and TRBJ2-5; D is perhaps TRBD2 (5 bases). V was trimmed by 6 bases and J by 4 bases, leaving 15 bases between them. The CDR3 contains 13 residues. CDR1 and CDR2 (germline): SQVTM, ANQGSEA. CDR3 sequence: CSVPALGGETQYF. The DNA for the CDR3 is TGCAGCGTACCAGCACTAGGTGGAGAGACCCAGTACTTC.

The DNA for the CDR3 is TGTGCCAGCAGCCCCATGTCAGGGGCAGAGACCCAGTACTTC. This sequence encodes CASSPMSGAETQYF. The genes are TRBV5-5 and TRBJ2-5, with D perhaps TRBD1 (6 bases). Germline lookup yields CDR1 SGHKS and CDR2 YYEKEE (reference sequence). V lost 4 bases, J lost 4 bases, and 14 bases lay in between. This CDR3 has 14 amino acids.

The genes are TRBV7-2 and TRBJ2-3, with unresolved D. Germline V CDR1 and CDR2: SGHTA, FQGNSA. The CDR3 sequence is 14 residues long. The germline V and J ends were trimmed by 2 bases and 4 bases, with 10 bases remaining between them. This CDR3 reads CASSLNPSADTQYF. The CDR3 DNA sequence: TGTGCCAGCAGCTTAAACCCCTCGGCAGATACGCAGTATTTT. The entire variable domain, with the rest obtained from reference TRBV7-2 and TRBJ2-3, is as follows: GAGVSQSPSNKVTEKGKDVELRCDPISGHTALYWYRQSLGQGLEFLIYFQGNSAPDKSGLPSDRFSAERTGGSVSTLTIQRTQQEDSAVYLCASSLNPSADTQYFGPGTRLTVL.

This clone was observed a handful of times. The V and J genes are TRBV19 and TRBJ1-5, with D unclear. Germline CDR1 reads LNHDA; CDR2 reads SQIVND (reference sequence). The V gene lost 7 bases and the J gene lost 6 bases, with 10 bases spanning the gap. The CDR3 loop spans 12 amino acids. The DNA for the CDR3 is TGTGCCAGTACAGCGGGTTTTCAGCCCCAGCATTTT. Its translation is CASTAGFQPQHF. Looking up the rest from reference TRBV19 and TRBJ1-5 gives the full variable domain: DGGITQSPKYLFRKEGQNVTLSCEQNLNHDAMYWYRQDPGQGLRLIYYSQIVNDFQKGDIAEGYSVSREKKESFPLTVTSAQKNPTAFYLCASTAGFQPQHFGDGTRLSIL.

CDR3 in amino acids: CASSYSTGYANTEAFF. In nucleotides, the CDR3 is TGTGCCAGCAGTTACTCAACAGGGTATGCGAACACTGAAGCTTTCTTT. V gene TRBV6-5 combines with J gene TRBJ1-1, with D possibly TRBD1 on 6 matching bases. The CDR3 runs to 16 residues. Germline V gives CDR1 MNHEY, CDR2 SVGAGI. Trimming pared 0 bases from V and 1 base from J, leaving 12 bases between.

The rearrangement joins TRBV2 to TRBJ1-1; 9 bases map to TRBD1. There are 13 residues in the CDR3. V was clipped by 10 bases and J by 8 bases; unmatched bases: 11. Per germline, CDR1 SNHLY and CDR2 FYNNEI. The CDR3 region has the DNA TGTGCCACTTCCAGGACAGGGGAGGTGGAAGCTTTCTTT. Its translation is CATSRTGEVEAFF.

The chain joins TRBV29-1 to TRBJ2-5, with D possibly matching TRBD1 (5 bases). This CDR3 is built from 16 residues. In germline, CDR1 is SQVTM, CDR2 ANQGSEA. The V gene lost 0 bases and the J gene lost 6 bases, with 20 bases spanning the gap. In DNA form, the CDR3 reads TGCAGCGTTGAAGATGGAGCCAGGGAAGCCATGCAGACCCAGTACTTC. Translation gives CSVEDGAREAMQTQYF.

V and J are TRBV5-4 and TRBJ1-5; possibly TRBD1 for D (5 bases). Germline V lookup: CDR1 SGHNT, CDR2 YYREEE (reference sequence). V gave up 0 bases and J gave up 3 bases, with 10 bases separating them. This CDR3 has 15 amino acids. CDR3 in amino acids: CASSLGGDLNQPQHF. CDR3 bases: TGTGCCAGCAGCTTGGGGGGGGACCTCAATCAGCCCCAGCATTTT.

The chain recombines TRBV5-1 with TRBJ1-6; D gene unclear. V was trimmed by 4 bases and J by 8 bases, leaving 13 bases between them. The V gene's germline CDR1 is SGHRS and CDR2 YFSETQ. There are 14 residues in the CDR3. DNA for the CDR3: TGCGCCAGCAGCCAAGCCAGGTACGATTCACCCCTCCACTTT. Amino acids: CASSQARYDSPLHF.

This clone has only a few counts. This CDR3 is CASSLVQGTEAFF. The CDR3 DNA is TGTGCCAGCAGTTTGGTACAGGGCACTGAAGCTTTCTTT. The chain joins TRBV27 to TRBJ1-1; weak D call: TRBD1 (6 bases). CDR3 length: 13 amino acids. Deletions cut 3 bases from V and 4 bases from J, with 9 bases between. The germline V gene encodes CDR1 MNHEY and CDR2 SMNVEV (reference sequence).

J is TRBJ2-5 and V is TRBV30; D possibly corresponds to TRBD2 (6 bases). V lost 2 bases and J lost 5, with 21 bases in between. The CDR3 spans 16 residues. Germline V gene data show CDR1 as GTSNPN and CDR2 as SVGIG (reference sequence). CDR3 in DNA: TGTGCCTGGAGTTCCCCCCGCGGAGGGAGGCACGAGACCCAGTACTTC. This sequence encodes CAWSSPRGGRHETQYF.

This chain joins TRBV6-1 and TRBJ2-2; D might be TRBD1 (5 bases). The CDR3 has 17 residues. The germline CDR1 and CDR2 sequences are MNHNS and SASEGT. The germline V and J ends were trimmed by 3 bases and 6 bases, with 20 bases remaining between them. CDR3 amino acids: CASSDQDIIYFAGELFF. Here the CDR3 DNA reads TGTGCCAGCAGTGACCAGGACATCATCTATTTCGCCGGGGAGCTGTTTTTT.

The rearrangement joins TRBV13 to TRBJ2-1; 10 bases are shared with TRBD1. The CDR3 consists of 16 residues. Germline-derived CDR1 and CDR2 are PRHDT and FYEKMQ (reference sequence). V lost 2 bases to trimming and J lost 3 bases; unmatched junction nucleotides: 4. DNA for the CDR3: TGTGCCAGCAGCTTATCGACAGGGGGCTTCTACAATGAGCAGTTCTTC. It translates to CASSLSTGGFYNEQFF.

V gene TRBV29-1 combines with J gene TRBJ1-1, with D perhaps matching TRBD1 (6 bases). The CDR3 sequence is 12 residues long. The V and J ends lost 4 bases and 4 bases respectively, with 10 bases between them. Germline lookup yields CDR1 SQVTM and CDR2 ANQGSEA. CDR3 bases: TGCAGCGTTGTACAGGGTGGCACTGAAGCTTTCTTT. Amino acid sequence: CSVVQGGTEAFF.